This TCR beta chain is drawn from a study of PD-1 blockade in classical Hodgkin lymphoma. Whole-study context: Patients were given intravenous nivolumab, 3 mg/kg, every 2 weeks.

Study-level points and caveats: Exclusion applied to patients who initiated nivolumab less than 1 year following ASCT. Lower baseline TCR diversity was reported for newly diagnosed patients than for healthy donors.

CDR3 size: 16 residues. V lost 3 bases and J 0 bases, leaving 13 bases between the germline ends. Germline values: CDR1 SEHNR, CDR2 FQNEAQ (reference sequence). The protocol was immunoSEQ multiplex PCR, while the TCRdb copy is restricted to in-frame clones and leaves out a portion. Altogether 20,000 to 25,000 clones are present, roughly 70% being singletons, with the ten largest covering about a sixth. Every patient was affected by relapse after autologous stem cell transplantation, while exposure to brentuximab vedotin was not uniform. This clone was picked up a small number of times. What it recognizes is unknown.

J is TRBJ2-3 and V is TRBV7-9; D gene ambiguous. This receptor was identified in a human donor with classical Hodgkin lymphoma. The source material was peripheral blood mononuclear cells (PBMCs), sampled at baseline. The CDR3 coding sequence is TGTGCCAGCAGCTTTGGTCAGCGCCTTAGCACAGATACGCAGTATTTT. Translating gives CASSFGQRLSTDTQYF.